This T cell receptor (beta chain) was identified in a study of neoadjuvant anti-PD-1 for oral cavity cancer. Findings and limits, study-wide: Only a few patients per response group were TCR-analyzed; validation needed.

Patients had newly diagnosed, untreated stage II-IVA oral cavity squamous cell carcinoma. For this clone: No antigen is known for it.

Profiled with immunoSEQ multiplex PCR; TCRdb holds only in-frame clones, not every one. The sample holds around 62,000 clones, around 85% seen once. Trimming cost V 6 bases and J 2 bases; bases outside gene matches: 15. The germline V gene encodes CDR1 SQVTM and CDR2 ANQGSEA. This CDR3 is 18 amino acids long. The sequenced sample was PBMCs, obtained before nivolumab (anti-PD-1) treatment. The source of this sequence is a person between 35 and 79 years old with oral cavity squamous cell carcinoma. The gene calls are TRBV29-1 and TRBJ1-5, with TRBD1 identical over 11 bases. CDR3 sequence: CSVLSGTGGASGNQPQHF. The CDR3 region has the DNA TGCAGCGTGCTGTCCGGGACAGGGGGGGCTTCGGGCAATCAGCCCCAGCATTTT. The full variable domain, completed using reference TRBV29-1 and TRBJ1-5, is SAVISQKPSRDICQRGTSLTIQCQVDSQVTMMFWYRQQPGQSLTLIATANQGSEATYESGFVIDKFPISRPNLTFSTLTVSNMSPEDSSIYLCSVLSGTGGASGNQPQHFGDGTRLSIL.